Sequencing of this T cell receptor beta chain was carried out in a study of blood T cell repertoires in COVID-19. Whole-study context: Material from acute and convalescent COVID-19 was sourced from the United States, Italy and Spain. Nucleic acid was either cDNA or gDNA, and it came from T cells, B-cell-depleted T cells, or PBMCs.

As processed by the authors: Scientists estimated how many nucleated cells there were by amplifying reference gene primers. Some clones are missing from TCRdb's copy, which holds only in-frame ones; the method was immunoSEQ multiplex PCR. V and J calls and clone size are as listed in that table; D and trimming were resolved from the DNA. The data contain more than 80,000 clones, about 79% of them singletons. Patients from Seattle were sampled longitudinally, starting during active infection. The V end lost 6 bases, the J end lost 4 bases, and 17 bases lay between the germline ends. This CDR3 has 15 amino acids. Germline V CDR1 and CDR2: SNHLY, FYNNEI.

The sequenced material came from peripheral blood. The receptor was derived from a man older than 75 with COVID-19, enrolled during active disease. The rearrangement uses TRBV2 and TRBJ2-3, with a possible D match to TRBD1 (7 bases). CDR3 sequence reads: CASRDRDLASDTQYF. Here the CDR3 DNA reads TGTGCCAGCAGAGACAGGGACTTGGCGTCAGATACGCAGTATTTT.